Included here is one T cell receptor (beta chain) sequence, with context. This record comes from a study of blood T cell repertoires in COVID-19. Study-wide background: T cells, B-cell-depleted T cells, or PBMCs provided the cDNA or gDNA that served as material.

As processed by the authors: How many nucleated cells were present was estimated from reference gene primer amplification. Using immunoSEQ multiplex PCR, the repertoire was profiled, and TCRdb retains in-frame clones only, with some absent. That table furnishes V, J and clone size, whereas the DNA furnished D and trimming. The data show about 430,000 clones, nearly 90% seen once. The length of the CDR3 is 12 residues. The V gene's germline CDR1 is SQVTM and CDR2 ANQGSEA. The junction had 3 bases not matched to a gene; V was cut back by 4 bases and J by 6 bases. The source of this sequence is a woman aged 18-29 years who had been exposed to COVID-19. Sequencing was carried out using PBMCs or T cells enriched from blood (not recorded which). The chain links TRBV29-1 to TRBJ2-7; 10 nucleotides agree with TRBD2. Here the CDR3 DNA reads TGCAGCGTTGTAGCGGGAGGTGCCGAGCAGTACTTC. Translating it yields CSVVAGGAEQYF.